This record covers a single T cell receptor beta chain. Data came from immunoSEQ multiplex PCR; TCRdb stores just in-frame clones and leaves some out. The sample consists of tens of thousands of clones, about 89% of them appearing once. This CDR3 spans 12 amino acids. With 2 bases removed from V and 6 bases from J, the gap between germline ends came to 6 bases. In germline, CDR1 is SGHAT, CDR2 FQNNGV. The entry originates in a study of OX40 agonist ivuxolimab in advanced cancers. The chain links TRBV11-2 to TRBJ2-3; D unresolved. The sequence was obtained from an adult with an advanced solid tumor such as melanoma, head and neck, liver or kidney cancer. The source material was CD4+ or CD8+ T cells sorted from blood, sampled in a trial of the OX40 agonist ivuxolimab. The CDR3 spells CASSLIDDTQYF. DNA of the CDR3: TGTGCCAGCAGCTTAATCGATGATACGCAGTATTTT. Together with reference TRBV11-2 and TRBJ2-3, the CDR3 gives the full variable domain: EAGVAQSPRYKIIEKRQSVAFWCNPISGHATLYWYQQILGQGPKLLIQFQNNGVVDDSQLPKDRFSAERLKGVDSTLKIQPAKLEDSAVYLCASSLIDDTQYFGPGTRLTVL.